The clone carrying this TCR beta chain has only a few counts. These data are taken from a study of response to subunit inactivated influenza vaccine. TCRdb re-called the RT-PCR reads with MiXCR, one entry per CDR3 protein. The data contain about 780,000 distinct CDR3 sequences, 18% of them singletons. With 3 bases removed from V and 6 bases from J, the gap between germline ends came to 10 bases. CDR3 length: 13 residues. The chain employs TRBV12-3 or TRBV12-4 and TRBJ2-3; D might be TRBD2 (5 bases). The TCR sequence derives from a man aged 50 or older who received an inactivated influenza vaccine. The sample in question was PBMCs from blood, obtained about 5 days after vaccination. CDR3 DNA: TGTGCCAGCAGTTTCACGTCGGGGGATACGCAGTATTTT. This codes for CASSFTSGDTQYF.